This T cell receptor (beta chain) was profiled in a study of neurological immune-mediated disorders. Turning to this clonotype: The junction shows a germline mismatch at one end, possibly a read error.

CDR1 and CDR2 from the germline V gene are SGHRS and YFSETQ. The CDR3 length is 16 residues. cDNA was made by 5'RACE with 10-nucleotide random UMIs. TCRdb itself ran the 5' RACE reads through MiXCR, one entry per CDR3 protein. The top ten hold 2.9% of the sample, which has about 55,000 distinct CDR3 sequences, about 4.2% seen once. This chain uses TRBV5-1 with TRBJ1-6; 9 bases map to TRBD1. Sequenced: PBMCs. The clonotype was recovered from a man aged 50 to 60 with multiple sclerosis. The CDR3 loop is CASSGGTGSANSPLNF. In DNA form, the CDR3 reads TGCGCCAGCAGCGGGGGGACAGGGTCGGCCAATTCACCCCTCAACTTT.